This T cell receptor (beta chain) comes out of a study of cytomegalovirus exposure and HLA in healthy donors. The V gene's germline CDR1 is SNHLY and CDR2 FYNNEI. V dropped 6 bases and J dropped 2; count of bases not matched to a gene: 5. The CDR3 is 17 residues long. Profiled with immunoSEQ multiplex PCR; TCRdb holds only in-frame clones, not every one. The repertoire holds roughly 48,000 clones, with approximately 85% as singletons. The rearrangement links TRBV2 to TRBJ2-2, with 14 bases aligning to TRBD2. What was sequenced was PBMCs. The clonotype was recovered from a woman aged 25 to 45 in good health and CMV-seronegative. The CDR3 region is CASSKTSGRGNTGELFF. The DNA for the CDR3 is TGTGCCAGCAGCAAGACTAGCGGGAGGGGAAACACCGGGGAGCTGTTTTTT.